This TCR beta chain derives from a study of shared clonotypes between healthy human individuals. As to this clone: The antigen is undetermined. At the DNA level, this CDR3 is encoded by other sequences in the same sample as well.

Trimming pared 0 bases from V and 4 bases from J, leaving 7 bases between. The CDR3 runs 14 residues. Germline V gives CDR1 SEHNR, CDR2 FQNEAQ (reference sequence). Findings and caveats of the study: Only blood was sampled, and tissue TCR repertoires likely differ from blood ones.

Researchers divided each subset's genomic DNA evenly across several immunoSEQ plates. Repertoires were generated with immunoSEQ multiplex PCR, while TCRdb's copy carries only in-frame clones and drops some. The data contain about 380,000 clones, just over 95% of them singletons. This clonotype was sampled from a man aged 25-45 years in good health. Sequenced sample: memory CD8+ T cells sorted from blood. The subset: CD45RO+ cells pooled with CCR7-negative TemRA cells. The chain carries TRBV7-9 and TRBJ2-1; no reliable D call. Written as DNA, the CDR3 is TGTGCCAGCAGCTTAGCGGGCGCTTACAATGAGCAGTTCTTC. This gives the protein CASSLAGAYNEQFF.